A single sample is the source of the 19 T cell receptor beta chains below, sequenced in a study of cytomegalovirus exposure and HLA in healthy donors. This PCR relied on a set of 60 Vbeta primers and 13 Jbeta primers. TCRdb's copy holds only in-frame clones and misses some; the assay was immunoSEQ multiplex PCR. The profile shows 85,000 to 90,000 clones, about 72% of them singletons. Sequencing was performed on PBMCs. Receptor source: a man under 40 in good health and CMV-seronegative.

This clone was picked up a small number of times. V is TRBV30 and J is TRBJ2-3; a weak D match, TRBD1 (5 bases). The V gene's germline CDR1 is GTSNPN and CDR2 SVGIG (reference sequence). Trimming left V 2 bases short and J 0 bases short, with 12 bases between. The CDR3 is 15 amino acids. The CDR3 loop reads CAWSPQGTSTDTQYF. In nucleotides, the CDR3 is TGTGCCTGGAGTCCGCAGGGTACTAGCACAGATACGCAGTATTTT.

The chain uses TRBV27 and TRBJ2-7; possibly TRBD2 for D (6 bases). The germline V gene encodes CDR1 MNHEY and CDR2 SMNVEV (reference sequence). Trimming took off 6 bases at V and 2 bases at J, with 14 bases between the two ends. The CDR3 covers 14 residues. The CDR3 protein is CASSIWGETYEQYF. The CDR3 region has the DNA TGTGCCAGCAGCATTTGGGGGGAGACCTACGAGCAGTACTTC.

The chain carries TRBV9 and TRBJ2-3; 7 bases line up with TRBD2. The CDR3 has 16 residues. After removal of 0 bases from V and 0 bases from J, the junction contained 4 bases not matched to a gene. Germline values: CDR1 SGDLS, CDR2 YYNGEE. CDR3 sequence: CASSVGQRGSTDTQYF. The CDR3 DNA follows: TGTGCCAGCAGCGTAGGCCAGCGGGGAAGCACAGATACGCAGTATTTT.

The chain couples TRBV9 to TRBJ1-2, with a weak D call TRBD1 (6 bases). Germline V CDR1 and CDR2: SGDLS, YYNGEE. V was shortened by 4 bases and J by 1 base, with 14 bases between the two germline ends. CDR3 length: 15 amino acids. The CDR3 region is CASSSRTDINYGYTF. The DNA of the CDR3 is TGTGCCAGCAGCTCCCGGACAGATATTAACTATGGCTACACCTTC.

In DNA form, the CDR3 reads TGTGCCAGCAGTGGCGGGGACAGCAACTCTGGGGCCAACGTCCTGACTTTC. Translated: CASSGGDSNSGANVLTF. This rearrangement joins TRBV25-1 to TRBJ2-6, with a tentative D call TRBD1 (7 bases). The CDR3 is 17 amino acids. Germline lookup yields CDR1 MGHDK and CDR2 SYGVNS. V lost 4 bases and J lost 0, with 13 bases in between.

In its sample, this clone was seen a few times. CDR3 bases: TGTGCCAGCAGCGAGACAGGGTCATCCAATCAGCCCCAGCATTTT. Encoded protein: CASSETGSSNQPQHF. This chain joins TRBV11-2 and TRBJ1-5; 7 bases are a match to TRBD1. CDR1 and CDR2 from the germline V gene are SGHAT and FQNNGV. With 5 bases clipped from V and 3 bases from J, the junction kept 7 bases outside the gene matches. The CDR3 runs 15 residues.

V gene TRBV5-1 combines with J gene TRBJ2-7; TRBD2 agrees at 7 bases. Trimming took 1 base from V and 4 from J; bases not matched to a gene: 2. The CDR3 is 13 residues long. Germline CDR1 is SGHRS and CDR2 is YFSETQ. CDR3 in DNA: TGCGCCAGCAGCTTGTCGGGGGGATACGAGCAGTACTTC. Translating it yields CASSLSGGYEQYF.

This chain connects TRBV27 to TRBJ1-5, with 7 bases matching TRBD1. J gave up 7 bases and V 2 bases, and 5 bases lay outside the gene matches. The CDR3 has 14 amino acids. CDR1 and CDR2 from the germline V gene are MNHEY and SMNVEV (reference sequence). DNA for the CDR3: TGTGCCAGCAGTTTACTACAGGGGAGACAGCCCCAGCATTTT. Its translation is CASSLLQGRQPQHF.

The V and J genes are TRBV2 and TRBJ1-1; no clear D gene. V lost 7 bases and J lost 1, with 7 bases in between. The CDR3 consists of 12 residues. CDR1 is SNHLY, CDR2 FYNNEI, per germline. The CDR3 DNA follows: TGTGCCAGCACGGGAGCGAACACTGAAGCTTTCTTT. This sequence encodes CASTGANTEAFF.

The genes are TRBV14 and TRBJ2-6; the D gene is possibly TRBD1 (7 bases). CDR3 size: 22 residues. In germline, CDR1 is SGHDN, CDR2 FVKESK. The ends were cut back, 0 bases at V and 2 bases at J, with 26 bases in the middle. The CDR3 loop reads CASSQDLGGQYLRLPGANVLTF. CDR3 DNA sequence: TGTGCCAGCAGCCAAGATTTGGGGGGACAGTATTTACGTCTTCCTGGGGCCAACGTCCTGACTTTC.

CDR3 loop: CASGWTGGTEAFF. The CDR3, as DNA: TGTGCCAGCGGGTGGACAGGGGGGACTGAAGCTTTCTTT. The V gene is TRBV7-9, the J gene TRBJ1-1; 10 bases are shared with TRBD1. The germline CDR1 and CDR2 sequences are SEHNR and FQNEAQ (reference sequence). V lost 8 bases and J lost 5; bases outside the gene matches: 5. This CDR3 has 13 amino acids.

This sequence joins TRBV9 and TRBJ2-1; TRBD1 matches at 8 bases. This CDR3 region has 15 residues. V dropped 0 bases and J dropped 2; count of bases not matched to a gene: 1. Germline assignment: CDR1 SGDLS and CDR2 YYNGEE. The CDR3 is CASSVEGQAYNEQFF. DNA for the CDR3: TGTGCCAGCAGCGTAGAGGGACAGGCCTACAATGAGCAGTTCTTC.

CDR3 in DNA: TGCAGCGTTGAGATTTCCGGAGGACGGGGCTATGGCTACACCTTC. Translation: CSVEISGGRGYGYTF. The genes are TRBV29-1 and TRBJ1-2; D remains ambiguous. Deletions cut 3 bases from V and 4 bases from J, with 18 bases between. Germline V gene sequence: CDR1 SQVTM, CDR2 ANQGSEA. The CDR3 spans 15 residues.

For the CDR3, the DNA is TGTGCCAGCAGATCACAGGGCTCTGACTACGAGCAGTACTTC. Amino acid sequence: CASRSQGSDYEQYF. The J gene is TRBJ2-7, the V gene TRBV28; maybe TRBD1 (6 bases). The V end was cut by 6 bases, the J end by 3 bases, with 15 bases between. In germline, CDR1 is MDHEN, CDR2 SYDVKM. The CDR3 sequence is 14 residues long.

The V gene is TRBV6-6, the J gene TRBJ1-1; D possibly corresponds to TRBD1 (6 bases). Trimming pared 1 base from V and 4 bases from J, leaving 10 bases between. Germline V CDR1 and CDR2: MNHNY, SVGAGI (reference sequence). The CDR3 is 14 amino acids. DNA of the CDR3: TGTGCCAGCAGTTACTACGAAGGGGGCACTGAAGCTTTCTTT. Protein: CASSYYEGGTEAFF.

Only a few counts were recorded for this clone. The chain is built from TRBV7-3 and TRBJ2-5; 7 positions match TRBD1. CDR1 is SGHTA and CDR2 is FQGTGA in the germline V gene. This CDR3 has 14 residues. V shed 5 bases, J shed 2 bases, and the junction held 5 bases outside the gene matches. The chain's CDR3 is CASSLGTAQETQYF. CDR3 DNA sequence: TGTGCCAGCAGCCTGGGGACAGCTCAAGAGACCCAGTACTTC.

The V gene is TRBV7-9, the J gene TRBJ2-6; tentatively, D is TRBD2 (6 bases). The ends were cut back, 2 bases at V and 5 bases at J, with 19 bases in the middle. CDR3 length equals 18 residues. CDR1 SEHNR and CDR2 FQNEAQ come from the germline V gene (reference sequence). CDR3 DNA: TGTGCCAGCAGCTTAAGTCGAGGTGGGGGGTTAAGGGCCAACGTCCTGACTTTC. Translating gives CASSLSRGGGLRANVLTF.

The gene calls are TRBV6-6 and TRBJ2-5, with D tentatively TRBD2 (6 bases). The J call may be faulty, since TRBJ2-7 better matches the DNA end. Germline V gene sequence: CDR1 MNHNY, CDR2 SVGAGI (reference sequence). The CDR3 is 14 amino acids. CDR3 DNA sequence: TGTGCCAGCAGTTGGGGACTGGGCACGTACGAGCAGTACTTC. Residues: CASSWGLGTYEQYF.

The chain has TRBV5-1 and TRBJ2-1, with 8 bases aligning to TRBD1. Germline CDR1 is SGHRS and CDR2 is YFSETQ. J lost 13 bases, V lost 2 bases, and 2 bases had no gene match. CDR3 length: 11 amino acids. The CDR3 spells CASSFSGGQFF. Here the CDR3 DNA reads TGCGCCAGCAGCTTCTCAGGGGGCCAGTTCTTC. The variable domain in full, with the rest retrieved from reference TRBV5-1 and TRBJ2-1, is KAGVTQTPRYLIKTRGQQVTLSCSPISGHRSVSWYQQTPGQGLQFLFEYFSETQRNKGNFPGRFSGRQFSNSRSEMNVSTLELGDSALYLCASSFSGGQFFGPGTRLTVL.